The 6 T cell receptor beta chains below all came from one sample that was sequenced in a study of Tregs in tolerant kidney transplant recipients. Profiling relied on immunoSEQ multiplex PCR, and the TCRdb table lists in-frame clones only, not all of them. The sample records under 50,000 clones, about 89% being singletons. Input material: Tregs from blood. These receptor sequences come from a human donor in good health.

The chain carries TRBV2 and TRBJ1-5; TRBD1 aligns across 7 bases. CDR3 size: 15 residues. CDR1 and CDR2 from the germline V gene are SNHLY and FYNNEI. The J segment lost 5 bases and the V segment lost 10 bases, leaving 14 bases of the junction unmatched. The CDR3 region has the DNA TGTGCCACTAGGGACAGTACCTCCCTCGATCAGCCCCAGCATTTT. Protein: CATRDSTSLDQPQHF. Based on the CDR3 plus reference TRBV2 and TRBJ1-5, the full variable domain is EPEVTQTPSHQVTQMGQEVILRCVPISNHLYFYWYRQILGQKVEFLVSFYNNEISEKSEIFDDQFSVERPDGSNFTLKIRSTKLEDSAMYFCATRDSTSLDQPQHFGDGTRLSIL.

The chain couples TRBV5-4 to TRBJ2-5; D is possibly TRBD1 or TRBD2 (5 bases each). Germline V gives CDR1 SGHNT, CDR2 YYREEE (reference sequence). Trimming cost V 4 bases and J 5 bases, with 15 bases left between them. CDR3 length: 14 amino acids. The CDR3 loop reads CASSAYRRMETQYF. Written as DNA, the CDR3 is TGTGCCAGCAGCGCCTACAGGAGGATGGAGACCCAGTACTTC. Looking up the rest from reference TRBV5-4 and TRBJ2-5 gives the full variable domain: ETGVTQSPTHLIKTRGQQVTLRCSSQSGHNTVSWYQQALGQGPQFIFQYYREEENGRGNFPPRFSGLQFPNYSSELNVNALELDDSALYLCASSAYRRMETQYFGPGTRLLVL.

This rearrangement joins TRBV7-9 to TRBJ2-3; TRBD1 matches at 10 bases. With 5 bases clipped from V and 5 bases from J, the junction kept 7 bases outside the gene matches. Germline CDR1 SEHNR, CDR2 FQNEAQ (reference sequence). This CDR3 comprises 15 residues. CDR3 coding DNA: TGTGCCAGCAGCGAAGACAGGGGGCGCGTAGATACGCAGTATTTT. It codes for CASSEDRGRVDTQYF.

This clone has a handful of counts. The chain employs TRBV10-3 and TRBJ2-3; no clear D gene. This CDR3 has 15 residues. CDR1 is ENHRY, CDR2 SYGVKD, per germline. Trimming removed 4 bases at V and 0 bases at J, with 11 bases between. The CDR3 sequence: CAISVSWRSTDTQYF. The CDR3 coding sequence is TGTGCCATCAGTGTTTCTTGGCGTAGCACAGATACGCAGTATTTT.

The rearrangement uses TRBV7-3 and TRBJ1-1; TRBD1 is a possible D gene (6 bases). The CDR3 runs to 15 residues. Trimming stripped 5 bases from V and 1 base from J, with 14 bases between. In germline, CDR1 is SGHTA, CDR2 FQGTGA. The DNA for the CDR3 is TGTGCCAGCAGCCCCGACAGGTCCACGAACACTGAAGCTTTCTTT. Amino acids: CASSPDRSTNTEAFF.

This clone was observed a single time. J is TRBJ2-4 and V is TRBV6-5, with D tentatively TRBD1 (6 bases). Germline values: CDR1 MNHEY, CDR2 SVGAGI. Trimming shortened V by 7 bases and J by 2 bases, and 12 bases separated the two germline ends. The CDR3 length is 14 residues. The CDR3 here is CASTPGTPKNIQYF. The CDR3, as DNA: TGTGCCAGCACTCCCGGGACACCCAAAAACATTCAGTACTTC.